This is a list of T cell receptor beta chains from one sample in a study of Graves' ophthalmopathy and Graves' hyperthyroidism. TCRdb redid the calling of the multiplex PCR reads with MiXCR, one entry per CDR3 protein. The data contain about 39,000 distinct CDR3 sequences, approximately 53% of them singletons. Source material: peripheral blood. The receptors were sampled from an adult woman with stable Graves' hyperthyroidism. Both conserved end residues are part of each CDR3. D genes are given only for firm matches. Clone size is shown for a subset of rows, as once, few, many or a class of expanded clone.

d_call	v_call	clone_size	j_call	cdr3_nt	cdr3_aa
.	TRBV2	.	TRBJ2-7	TGTGCCACGACCGTAACACCTGCGGGGGAGCAGTACTTC	CATTVTPAGEQYF
.	TRBV9	many	TRBJ2-2	TGTGCCAGCAGCGTAGCGGGTGCGAACACCGGGGAGCTGTTTTTT	CASSVAGANTGELFF
TRBD1	TRBV2	once	TRBJ1-6	TGTGCCAGCAGTGGGCGGGACAGGGACTCACCCCTCCACTTT	CASSGRDRDSPLHF
TRBD2	TRBV11-2	once	TRBJ2-7	TGTGCCAGCAGCGGGGGTAGCGGGAGTGCACGATTCTACGAGCAGTACTTC	CASSGGSGSARFYEQYF
TRBD1	TRBV19	many	TRBJ1-5	TGTGCCAGTAGTACAGGGACAGGGAGGACTCAGCCCCAGCATTTT	CASSTGTGRTQPQHF
TRBD2	TRBV7-8	.	TRBJ2-1	TGTGCCAGCAGGAATAGCGGGAGGGACTACAATGAGCAGTTCTTC	CASRNSGRDYNEQFF
TRBD2	TRBV2	many	TRBJ2-7	TGTGCCAGGGAAAGACTAGCGGGAGTATACGAGCAGTACTTC	CARERLAGVYEQYF
.	TRBV25-1	.	TRBJ1-2	TGTGCCAGCAGTCGTTGGAGCACACGAGGAGATACCTATGGCTACACCTTC	CASSRWSTRGDTYGYTF
TRBD2	TRBV24-1	.	TRBJ2-5	TGCGCCACCAGTTCCTCACTAGCGGGGAGCCTTCCGCGGGAGACCCAGTACTTC	CATSSSLAGSLPRETQYF
.	TRBV2	many	TRBJ1-2	TGTGCCAGCAGTGAGTTGCGGGGTTGGACAGCTTATGGCTACACCTTC	CASSELRGWTAYGYTF
TRBD1	TRBV9	.	TRBJ1-2	TGTGCCAGCAGCCGCGGACAGGGGGAGGGCTATGGCTACACCTTC	CASSRGQGEGYGYTF
TRBD2	TRBV20-1	.	TRBJ2-7	TGCAGTGCCAGGATGACTAGCGGGAGCTCCTACGAGCAGTACTTC	CSARMTSGSSYEQYF
TRBD1	TRBV20-1	.	TRBJ1-1	TGCAGTGCTAGCTCCGCAGGGGGATTCGCTGAAGCTTTCTTT	CSASSAGGFAEAFF
.	TRBV5-8	many	TRBJ1-1	TGTGCCAGCAGCTTGGGCAGTTTTCCCATGAACACTGAAGCTTTCTTT	CASSLGSFPMNTEAFF
TRBD2	TRBV20-1	medium-sized	TRBJ2-7	TGCAGTGCTAGTGCATCTAGCGGGCTAGCCTACGAGCAGTACTTC	CSASASSGLAYEQYF
.	TRBV7-9	many	TRBJ1-2	TGTGCCAGCAGCCAACATTATGGCTACACCTTC	CASSQHYGYTF
TRBD2	TRBV27	.	TRBJ2-5	TGTGCCAGCAGTTTACAGCGGGGACAAGAGACCCAGTACTTC	CASSLQRGQETQYF
.	TRBV2	many	TRBJ1-2	TGTGCCCCCAACTATGGCTACACCTTC	CAPNYGYTF
.	TRBV20-1	medium-sized	TRBJ1-5	TGCAGTGCTCTTTCCGGAAGGGTCAATCAGCCCCAGCATTTT	CSALSGRVNQPQHF
TRBD1	TRBV9	.	TRBJ1-3	TGTGCCAGCAGCCCCGGGACAGGGGTGGACGGAAACACCATATATTTT	CASSPGTGVDGNTIYF
TRBD2	TRBV30	.	TRBJ2-7	TGTGCCTGGGACAGCGGGAGCTACGAGCAGTACTTC	CAWDSGSYEQYF
TRBD2	TRBV7-2	.	TRBJ2-7	TGCGCCAGCAGCCGAGAGGCAGATAGCGGGAGCGACGAGCAGTACTTC	CASSREADSGSDEQYF
.	TRBV7-9	medium-sized	TRBJ1-2	TGTGCCAGCAGCTTAAGAGCCAGGGGCTACACCTTC	CASSLRARGYTF
TRBD2	TRBV4-2	.	TRBJ2-3	TGTGCCAGCAGCCAAGGGACTAGCGGGAGGGCCGCAGATACGCAGTATTTT	CASSQGTSGRAADTQYF
.	TRBV12-3/TRBV12-4	.	TRBJ2-5	TGTGCCAGCAGTTTCTCGGACAGCGGGGTGCGTGAGACCCAGTACTTC	CASSFSDSGVRETQYF
TRBD1	TRBV12-5	many	TRBJ1-2	TGTGCTAGTGGTTTGGAGCCGGGACAGGCGTTTCTTTATGGCTACACCTTC	CASGLEPGQAFLYGYTF
TRBD1	TRBV7-9	.	TRBJ2-3	TGTGCCAGCAGCTTGACAGGGAATACGCAGTATTTT	CASSLTGNTQYF
.	TRBV5-1	many	TRBJ2-3	TGCGCCAGCAGCTCCCCGGGCAGGGAGGATACGCAGTATTTT	CASSSPGREDTQYF
TRBD1	TRBV2	.	TRBJ2-5	TGTGCCAGCAGGCAGGGACAGCAAGAGACCCAGTACTTC	CASRQGQQETQYF
.	TRBV6-5	once	TRBJ2-5	TGTGTCAGCAGGGGTCCAGGTCAGCCCCAGTACTTC	CVSRGPGQPQYF